The 5 T cell receptor beta chains reported below all come from one sample, sequenced in a study of high-grade serous ovarian cancer treatment subgroups. Tumor samples were obtained before definitive surgery or chemotherapy. The data were produced by immunoSEQ multiplex PCR, yet TCRdb's version contains in-frame clones alone and is incomplete. The sample records 3,500 to 5,000 clones, approximately 70% being singletons. Specimen: tumor tissue. Receptors originate from a human donor with high-grade serous ovarian cancer.

The chain combines TRBV4-2 with TRBJ1-2; unclear D gene. V lost 0 bases and J lost 7, with 9 bases in between. CDR1 is LGHNA and CDR2 is YNFKEQ in the germline V gene. The CDR3 extends over 13 amino acids. The DNA of the CDR3 is TGTGCCAGCAGCCAAGAGGGTCGGGGTGGCTACACCTTC. Its translation is CASSQEGRGGYTF.

The V call is TRBV7-9, the J call TRBJ2-3; perhaps D is TRBD1 or TRBD2 (5 bases each). The CDR3 has 13 residues. V was cut by 5 bases and J by 6 bases, with 12 bases left in between. The germline V gene encodes CDR1 SEHNR and CDR2 FQNEAQ (reference sequence). The CDR3, as DNA: TGTGCCAGCAGCCCCTCTTGGGGGGATACGCAGTATTTT. Amino acid sequence: CASSPSWGDTQYF. The full variable domain, in which reference TRBV7-9 and TRBJ2-3 provide the parts outside the CDR3, is DTGVSQNPRHKITKRGQNVTFRCDPISEHNRLYWYRQTLGQGPEFLTYFQNEAQLEKSRLLSDRFSAERPKGSFSTLEIQRTEQGDSAMYLCASSPSWGDTQYFGPGTRLTVL.

The V call is TRBV6-5, the J call TRBJ1-2; 7 bases agree with TRBD1. This CDR3 comprises 13 residues. V lost 5 bases, J lost 5 bases, and 5 bases stayed unmatched. The germline gives CDR1 MNHEY, CDR2 SVGAGI. The CDR3 loop reads CASSKQGIYGYTF. CDR3 nucleotides: TGTGCCAGCAGTAAACAGGGGATATATGGCTACACCTTC.

This sequence joins TRBV5-5 and TRBJ2-3, with 8 bases aligning to TRBD2. This CDR3 is 14 amino acids long. CDR1 is SGHKS, CDR2 YYEKEE, per germline (reference sequence). Losses at the gene ends were 2 bases for V and 4 bases for J; bases not matched to a gene: 3. CDR3 sequence: CASSFWTSPDTQYF. The DNA for the CDR3 is TGTGCCAGCAGCTTCTGGACTAGCCCAGATACGCAGTATTTT.

This clone came up once. The CDR3 region is CASSQDLVGGGAADTQYF. CDR3 nucleotide sequence: TGCGCCAGCAGCCAAGATTTGGTTGGCGGGGGGGCTGCAGATACGCAGTATTTT. V and J are TRBV4-3 and TRBJ2-3; 9 bases are shared with TRBD2. Trimming removed 0 bases from V and 4 bases from J; junction bases left unmatched: 11. Germline CDR1 reads LGHNA; CDR2 reads YSLEER. This CDR3 is 18 amino acids long.